The source of this TCR beta chain is a study of T cells after yellow fever vaccination. Study-level findings and limits: CD4 and CD8 compartments shared a small share of clonotypes. Post-booster repertoires contained most primary-vaccination clones again (approximately 97% CD4, about 88% CD8).

From the 5' RACE reads, TCRdb called clonotypes with MiXCR, one entry per CDR3 protein. There are about 340,000 distinct CDR3 sequences in the sample; under 15% occur only once, and about 3% lies in the top ten. V dropped 2 bases and J dropped 4 bases, with 8 bases sitting between them. The V gene's germline CDR1 is SGDLS and CDR2 YYNGEE. CDR3 length: 13 amino acids. This clonotype was found many times. Its antigen is unknown. The chain uses TRBV9 and TRBJ2-3; D is uncertain. This receptor was identified in a man aged 18 to 29 who received the YFV17D yellow fever vaccine. Material: CD4+ T cells sorted from PBMCs, obtained 15 days after the yellow fever booster vaccination. The CDR3 DNA is TGTGCCAGCAGCGTCGGGTTGGCAGATACGCAGTATTTT. Translating it yields CASSVGLADTQYF.